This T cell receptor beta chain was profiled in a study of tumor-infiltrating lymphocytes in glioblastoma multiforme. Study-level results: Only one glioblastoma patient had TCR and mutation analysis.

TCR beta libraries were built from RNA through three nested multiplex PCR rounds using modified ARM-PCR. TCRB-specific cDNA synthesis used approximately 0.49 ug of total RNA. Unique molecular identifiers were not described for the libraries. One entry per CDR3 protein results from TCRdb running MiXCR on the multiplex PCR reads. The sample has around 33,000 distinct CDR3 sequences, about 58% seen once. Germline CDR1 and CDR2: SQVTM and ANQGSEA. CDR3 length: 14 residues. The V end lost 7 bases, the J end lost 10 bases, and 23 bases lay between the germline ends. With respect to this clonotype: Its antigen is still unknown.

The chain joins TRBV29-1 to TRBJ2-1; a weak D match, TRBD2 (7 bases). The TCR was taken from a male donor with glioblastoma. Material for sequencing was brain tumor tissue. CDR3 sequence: CSGNWGGSCKEQFF. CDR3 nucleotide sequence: TGCAGCGGGAATTGGGGGGGCTCCTGCAAAGAGCAGTTCTTC.